This is a list of T cell receptor beta chains from one sample in a study of blood T cell repertoires in COVID-19. Assay: immunoSEQ multiplex PCR; the TCRdb copy retains only in-frame clones and omits some. The data hold 120,000 or so clones, with roughly 85% observed a single time. Specimen: peripheral blood. These receptor sequences come from an elderly woman with active or convalescent COVID-19. The CDR3 runs from the conserved cysteine through the conserved F or W. A D gene is named only where the DNA matches it firmly. Where a row states a size, it is once, few, many or the class of an expanded clone; other rows omit it.

V	D	size	J	DNA	CDR3
TRBV18	TRBD2	-	TRBJ2-1	TGTGCCAGCTCACTACCAGGGAGACTAGCGGGAGTGAATGAGCAGTTCTTC	CASSLPGRLAGVNEQFF
TRBV29-1	-	-	TRBJ1-1	TGCAGCGTTGACACCTGGGGCAGGGCGGCTTTCTTT	CSVDTWGRAAFF
TRBV2	-	-	TRBJ1-1	TGTGCCAGCAGACTCGACGGAGGGAACACTGAAGCTTTCTTT	CASRLDGGNTEAFF
TRBV2	TRBD1	-	TRBJ2-3	TGTGCCAGCAAGGGACAGTACACAGATACGCAGTATTTT	CASKGQYTDTQYF
TRBV6-6	-	-	TRBJ2-7	TGTGCCAGCAGTTACTCGGAGGGCTCCTACGAGCAGTACTTC	CASSYSEGSYEQYF
TRBV6-5	TRBD1	-	TRBJ1-1	TGTGCCAGCAGTTATACCCCAGGGGGCTGGACTGAAGCTTTCTTT	CASSYTPGGWTEAFF
TRBV27	TRBD2	-	TRBJ2-7	TGTGCCAGCAGCCCAACTAGCGGGAGGTTTTACGAGCAGTACTTC	CASSPTSGRFYEQYF
TRBV6-5	TRBD2	-	TRBJ2-7	TGTGCCAGCAAACTAGCGGGAGTCTCCTACGAGCAGTACTTC	CASKLAGVSYEQYF
TRBV30	TRBD2	-	TRBJ2-1	TGTGCCTGGAGTGGGGGGAGGGACAATGAGCAGTTCTTC	CAWSGGRDNEQFF
TRBV3-1/TRBV3-2	-	-	TRBJ1-2	TGTGCCAGCAGCCCGCTGTCGAGGACAGACTATGGCTACACCTTC	CASSPLSRTDYGYTF
TRBV2	-	-	TRBJ2-1	TGTGCCAGCAGTGGGCAGGAAAATGAGCAGTTCTTC	CASSGQENEQFF
TRBV7-2	TRBD1	-	TRBJ1-1	TGTGCCAGCAGCATGGACAGGGGTGGTGAAGCTTTCTTT	CASSMDRGGEAFF
TRBV7-9	-	-	TRBJ1-1	TGTGCCAGCAGCTTGGGGCTGGTTAAGGTTGACACTGAAGCTTTCTTT	CASSLGLVKVDTEAFF
TRBV18	TRBD1	-	TRBJ1-2	TGTGCCAGCTCACCGGACAGGGGTTTCTATGGCTACACCTTC	CASSPDRGFYGYTF
TRBV5-1	TRBD2	once	TRBJ2-3	TGCGCCAGCAGCCCCGCCCCGGGGGGTTCCGAACGGACAGATACGCAGTATTTT	CASSPAPGGSERTDTQYF
TRBV6-5	-	-	TRBJ2-7	TGTGCCAGCGGGCGCGGGACGGCCTACGAGCAGTACTTC	CASGRGTAYEQYF
TRBV18	-	once	TRBJ2-3	TGTGCCAGCTCACTCAGACTAGGGCGAGGCCTAACAGATACGCAGTATTTT	CASSLRLGRGLTDTQYF
TRBV5-1	TRBD1	-	TRBJ1-5	TGCGCCAGCAGCCCCCAGGGGGGTACTCAGCCCCAGCATTTT	CASSPQGGTQPQHF
TRBV11-2	TRBD1	-	TRBJ2-2	TGTGCCAGCACCCAGGGGGACAGCTACACCGGGGAGCTGTTTTTT	CASTQGDSYTGELFF
TRBV4-3	-	-	TRBJ1-5	TGCGCCAGCAGCAAGAGCGTTGATCGGCCCCAGCATTTT	CASSKSVDRPQHF
TRBV18	-	-	TRBJ1-3	TGTGCCAGCTCACCCGTACAGGCCTTGCGGACCATATATTTT	CASSPVQALRTIYF
TRBV18	-	-	TRBJ2-2	TGTGCCAGCTCACCACGTGGCCAGACCGGGGAGCTGTTTTTT	CASSPRGQTGELFF
TRBV19	-	-	TRBJ1-2	TGTGCCACCTCAGGTCCAGGGCGACATGGCTACACCTTC	CATSGPGRHGYTF
TRBV7-8	-	-	TRBJ2-6	TGTGCCAGCAGCCGGTCTTCTGGGGCCAACGTCCTGACTTTC	CASSRSSGANVLTF
TRBV21-1	-	-	TRBJ2-1	TGTGCCAGCAGCAAAGTTGGCGGGAGGGCTCGGCCCTACAATGAGCAGTTCTTC	CASSKVGGRARPYNEQFF
TRBV5-1	TRBD1	-	TRBJ1-2	TGCGCCAGCGCCATCCTATCCGGGACAGGGGGCTATGGCTACACCTTC	CASAILSGTGGYGYTF
TRBV6-6	TRBD2	many	TRBJ2-7	TGTGCCAGCAGTTACTCGAGGTGGGAGGGGAACCGCGAGCAGTACTTC	CASSYSRWEGNREQYF
TRBV27	-	-	TRBJ1-2	TGTGCCAGCAGGGCGGGGAGAGATGCTAACTATGGCTACACCTTC	CASRAGRDANYGYTF
TRBV6-6	TRBD1	few	TRBJ1-1	TGTGCCAGCAGTCAGTTCGGGACAGGGAATGGCTACACTGAAGCTTTCTTT	CASSQFGTGNGYTEAFF
TRBV7-3	TRBD2	-	TRBJ2-3	TGTGCCAGCAGCTCGGGACTAGCGGGAGCTGGGGGTACGCAGTATTTT	CASSSGLAGAGGTQYF
TRBV15	TRBD2	-	TRBJ2-1	TGTGCCACCAGCAAAATCGTGGCTAGCGGGGAAAATGAGCAGTTCTTC	CATSKIVASGENEQFF
TRBV15	-	-	TRBJ2-1	TGTGCCACCAGCAGAGAACCGATCAGCTCCTACAATGAGCAGTTCTTC	CATSREPISSYNEQFF
TRBV7-6	TRBD1	-	TRBJ1-4	TGTGCCAGCAGCCGAGACAGGGCTGGGGATGAAAAACTGTTTTTT	CASSRDRAGDEKLFF